The rows below give T cell receptor beta chains drawn from one sample of a study of identical twins. From the 5' RACE reads, TCRdb called clonotypes with MiXCR, one entry per CDR3 protein. The top ten clones hold 6% to 8.5% of a sample with roughly 280,000 distinct CDR3 sequences, 8% to 9.5% of them seen once. This same sample was also part of a study on yellow fever vaccine responses in identical twins.

Sequencing was carried out using CD8+ T cells sorted from blood. The origin of the receptors is a young woman in good health. The CDR3 runs from the conserved cysteine through the conserved F or W. The order of the fields is V gene, clone size, J gene, CDR3 protein. Size values are once, few and many counts, or a class for expanded clones, and some rows have none.

TRBV7-8	-	TRBJ2-3	CASSPPWGSGRGSDTQYF
TRBV4-3	many	TRBJ2-5	CASSHSLAEETQYF
TRBV5-6	-	TRBJ2-1	CASSPGTSWYQFF
TRBV10-2	few	TRBJ2-5	CASSGGLAGWETQYF
TRBV20-1	-	TRBJ2-2	CSARDNFGKRNTGELFF
TRBV7-2	many	TRBJ2-3	CASRPRDRSSTDTQYF
TRBV28	-	TRBJ2-7	CATLGDYEQYF
TRBV7-9	-	TRBJ2-1	CASSLGRLEQFF
TRBV12-3/TRBV12-4	many	TRBJ2-5	CASSSLGFEETQYF
TRBV27	many	TRBJ2-7	CASSLGQGTYEQYF
TRBV12-3/TRBV12-4	many	TRBJ2-2	CASSKTGDSYTGELFF
TRBV20-1	-	TRBJ2-3	CSARDLAGDLDTQYF
TRBV9	medium-sized	TRBJ2-1	CASSVETGNYNEQFF
TRBV28	many	TRBJ2-7	CASRRLAASSYEQYF
TRBV2	few	TRBJ2-5	CASSKTSGGEETQYF
TRBV20-1	-	TRBJ1-2	CSARTPNYGYTF
TRBV9	many	TRBJ2-7	CASSVSGTDGEQYF
TRBV5-1	few	TRBJ2-3	CASSSPTGQGGTADTQYF
TRBV7-6	many	TRBJ1-1	CASSLFSGQQNTEAFF
TRBV29-1	-	TRBJ2-7	CSVVRGSGEQYF
TRBV7-2	-	TRBJ2-3	CASSFHHTDTQYF
TRBV29-1	many	TRBJ2-2	CSVEDGIGHTGELFF
TRBV5-1	many	TRBJ2-7	CASRDRREQYF